This T cell receptor (beta chain) came from a study of blood T cell repertoires in COVID-19. Produced via immunoSEQ multiplex PCR; TCRdb's table is partial and in-frame only. The sample records over 80,000 clones, 90% to 95% being singletons. The V end was cut by 4 bases, the J end by 5 bases, with 12 bases between. Per the germline V gene, CDR1 is MRHNA and CDR2 is SNTAGT. The CDR3 length is 15 residues. Sequenced: peripheral blood. The chain is built from TRBV6-4 and TRBJ1-6, with D hard to call. The sequence was collected from a human donor with active COVID-19. The donor label of this sample is uncertain. This CDR3 is CASSAGSFDNSPLHF. Written as DNA, the CDR3 is TGTGCCAGCAGTGCGGGGAGCTTCGATAATTCACCCCTCCACTTT.